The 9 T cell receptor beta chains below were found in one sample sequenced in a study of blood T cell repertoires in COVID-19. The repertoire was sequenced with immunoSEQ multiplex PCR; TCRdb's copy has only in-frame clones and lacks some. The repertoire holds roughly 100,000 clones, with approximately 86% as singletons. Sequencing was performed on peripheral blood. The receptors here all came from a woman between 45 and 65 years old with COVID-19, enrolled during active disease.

CDR3 sequence: CASSQALEKETQYF. The CDR3 region has the DNA TGTGCCAGCAGCCAAGCGCTAGAAAAAGAGACCCAGTACTTC. The rearrangement links TRBV3-1 (or the pseudogene TRBV3-2) to TRBJ2-5; D is uncertain. Germline loops: CDR1 LGHDT, CDR2 YNNKEL (reference sequence). The V end lost 1 base, the J end lost 3 bases, and 9 bases lay between the germline ends. There are 14 residues in the CDR3.

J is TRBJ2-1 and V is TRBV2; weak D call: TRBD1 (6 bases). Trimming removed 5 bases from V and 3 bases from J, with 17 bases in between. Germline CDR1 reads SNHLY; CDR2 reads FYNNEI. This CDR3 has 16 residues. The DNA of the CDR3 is TGTGCCAGCAGTAGTCTTGAGGGGGACGTCTACAATGAGCAGTTCTTC. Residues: CASSSLEGDVYNEQFF.

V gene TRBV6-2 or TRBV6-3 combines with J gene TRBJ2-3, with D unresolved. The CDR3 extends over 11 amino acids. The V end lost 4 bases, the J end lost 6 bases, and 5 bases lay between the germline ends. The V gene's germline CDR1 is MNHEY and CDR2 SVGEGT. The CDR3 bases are TGTGCCAGCAGTTTATTCGATACGCAGTATTTT. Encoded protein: CASSLFDTQYF.

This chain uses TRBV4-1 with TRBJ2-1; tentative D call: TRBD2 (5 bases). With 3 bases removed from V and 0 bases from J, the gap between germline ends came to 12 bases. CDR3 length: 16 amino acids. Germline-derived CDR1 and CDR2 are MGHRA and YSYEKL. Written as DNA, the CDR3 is TGCGCCAGCAGCCACCCCGGACTCTACTCCTACAATGAGCAGTTCTTC. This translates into CASSHPGLYSYNEQFF.

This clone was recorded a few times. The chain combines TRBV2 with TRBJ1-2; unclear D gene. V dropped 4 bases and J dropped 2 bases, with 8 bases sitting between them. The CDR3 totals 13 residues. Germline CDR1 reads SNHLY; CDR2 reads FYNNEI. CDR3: CASSVSGNYGYTF. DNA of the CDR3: TGTGCCAGCAGTGTGTCGGGGAACTATGGCTACACCTTC.

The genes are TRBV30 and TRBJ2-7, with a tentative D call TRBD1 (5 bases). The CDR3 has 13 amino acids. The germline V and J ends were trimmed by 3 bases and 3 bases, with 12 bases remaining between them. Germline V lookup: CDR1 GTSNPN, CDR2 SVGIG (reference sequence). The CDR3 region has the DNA TGTGCCTGGAGGGGCAGGGCCCTCTACGAGCAGTACTTC. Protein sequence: CAWRGRALYEQYF.

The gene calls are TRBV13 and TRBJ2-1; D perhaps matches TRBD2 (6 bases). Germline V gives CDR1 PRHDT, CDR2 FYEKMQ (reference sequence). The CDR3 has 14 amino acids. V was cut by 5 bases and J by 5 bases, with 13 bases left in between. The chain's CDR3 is CASSIREPNNEQFF. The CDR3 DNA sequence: TGTGCCAGCAGCATCCGGGAGCCAAACAATGAGCAGTTCTTC.

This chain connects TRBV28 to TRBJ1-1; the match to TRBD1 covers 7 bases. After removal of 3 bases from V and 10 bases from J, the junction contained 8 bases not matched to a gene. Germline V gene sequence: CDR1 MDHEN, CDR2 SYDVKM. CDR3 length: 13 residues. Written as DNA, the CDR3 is TGTGCCAGCAGTTTGGGGGGACAGAGAGGAGCTTTCTTT. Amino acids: CASSLGGQRGAFF.

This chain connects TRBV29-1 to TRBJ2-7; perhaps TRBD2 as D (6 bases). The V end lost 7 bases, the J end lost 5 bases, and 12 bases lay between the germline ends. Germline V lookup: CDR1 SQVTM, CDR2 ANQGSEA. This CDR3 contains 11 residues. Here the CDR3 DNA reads TGCAGCGGGGGCGGCGGGAACGAGCAGTACTTC. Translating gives CSGGGGNEQYF.